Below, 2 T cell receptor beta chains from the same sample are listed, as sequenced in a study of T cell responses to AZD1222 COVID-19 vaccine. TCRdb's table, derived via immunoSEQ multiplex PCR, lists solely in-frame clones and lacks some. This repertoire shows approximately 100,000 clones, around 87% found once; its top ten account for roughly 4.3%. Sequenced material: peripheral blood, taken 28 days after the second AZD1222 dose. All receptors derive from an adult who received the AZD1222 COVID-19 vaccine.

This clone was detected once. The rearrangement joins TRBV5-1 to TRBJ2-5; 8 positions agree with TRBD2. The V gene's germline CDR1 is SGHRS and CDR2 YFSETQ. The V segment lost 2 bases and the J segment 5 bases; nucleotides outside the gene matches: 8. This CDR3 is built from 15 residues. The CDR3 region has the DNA TGCGCCAGCAGCTTAAGCGGGAGTTATGGCGAGACCCAGTACTTC. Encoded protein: CASSLSGSYGETQYF.

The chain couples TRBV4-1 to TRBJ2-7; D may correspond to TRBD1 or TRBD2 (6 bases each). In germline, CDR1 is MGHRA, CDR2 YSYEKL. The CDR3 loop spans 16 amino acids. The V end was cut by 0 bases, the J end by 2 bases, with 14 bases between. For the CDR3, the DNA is TGCGCCAGCAGCCAAGATATCGGGGGCGGGGCCTACGAGCAGTACTTC. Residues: CASSQDIGGGAYEQYF.